Below, 27 T cell receptor beta chains from the same sample are listed, as sequenced in a study of blood T cell repertoires in COVID-19. Assay: immunoSEQ multiplex PCR; the TCRdb copy retains only in-frame clones and omits some. The table has over 90,000 clones, 87% seen once. The sample consisted of peripheral blood. The receptor source for this set is a human donor in a cohort sampled during active COVID-19.

V and J are TRBV28 and TRBJ1-2; 7 bases map to TRBD1. Germline CDR1 reads MDHEN; CDR2 reads SYDVKM. The CDR3 consists of 13 residues. V lost 4 bases and J lost 3; bases outside the gene matches: 2. The CDR3 region is CASSSGQHYGYTF. DNA for the CDR3: TGTGCCAGCAGTTCGGGACAGCACTATGGCTACACCTTC.

The rearrangement uses TRBV7-2 and TRBJ1-1, with D perhaps TRBD1 (5 bases). Germline V gene sequence: CDR1 SGHTA, CDR2 FQGNSA. Trimming cost V 1 base and J 2 bases, with 11 bases left between them. This CDR3 spans 15 amino acids. CDR3 region: CASSLVGGSNTEAFF. The CDR3 nucleotides read TGTGCCAGCAGCTTAGTTGGGGGGAGTAACACTGAAGCTTTCTTT.

This clone is a singleton in its sample. J is TRBJ1-5 and V is TRBV29-1, with TRBD1 identical over 7 bases. Germline V gives CDR1 SQVTM, CDR2 ANQGSEA. The V segment lost 5 bases and the J segment 4 bases; nucleotides outside the gene matches: 5. The CDR3 has 13 amino acids. The CDR3 loop is CSVRAGGNQPQHF. CDR3 bases: TGCAGCGTTCGTGCAGGGGGAAATCAGCCCCAGCATTTT. Full variable domain (rest looked up from reference TRBV29-1 and TRBJ1-5): SAVISQKPSRDICQRGTSLTIQCQVDSQVTMMFWYRQQPGQSLTLIATANQGSEATYESGFVIDKFPISRPNLTFSTLTVSNMSPEDSSIYLCSVRAGGNQPQHFGDGTRLSIL.

This chain joins TRBV6-5 and TRBJ2-7; 13 bases line up with TRBD2. V lost 2 bases, J lost 7 bases, and 2 bases stayed unmatched. CDR1 and CDR2 (germline): MNHEY, SVGAGI. The CDR3 length is 14 residues. CDR3 region: CASSYGTSGKEQYF. DNA of the CDR3: TGTGCCAGCAGTTACGGGACTAGCGGGAAAGAGCAGTACTTC.

The rearrangement joins TRBV20-1 to TRBJ2-7, with TRBD2 matching over 7 bases. Germline V gene sequence: CDR1 DFQATT, CDR2 SNEGSKA (reference sequence). The CDR3 runs 16 residues. V gave up 3 bases and J gave up 0 bases; unmatched junction bases: 11. CDR3 residues: CSASALAEWSSYEQYF. CDR3 in DNA: TGCAGTGCTAGTGCTCTAGCGGAATGGAGCTCCTACGAGCAGTACTTC.

The table lists this clone with a few counts. This rearrangement joins TRBV27 to TRBJ2-7, with 9 bases fitting TRBD1. Trimming at V came to 6 bases and at J to 4 bases, leaving 10 bases not matched to a gene. The CDR3 length is 15 residues. The germline V gene encodes CDR1 MNHEY and CDR2 SMNVEV (reference sequence). CDR3 sequence (DNA): TGTGCCAGCAGCATCCACGGACAGGGGTTGTACGAGCAGTACTTC. Its translation: CASSIHGQGLYEQYF.

This clone was detected once. The genes are TRBV5-4 and TRBJ2-2, with 13 bases lining up with TRBD2. The CDR3 runs 16 residues. Germline CDR1 and CDR2: SGHNT and YYREEE (reference sequence). With 0 bases clipped from V and 6 bases from J, the junction kept 2 bases outside the gene matches. CDR3 DNA sequence: TGTGCCAGCAGCTTGGAACTAGCGGGAGGGCCCGGGGAGCTGTTTTTT. Protein sequence: CASSLELAGGPGELFF.

V usage is TRBV19 and J usage is TRBJ2-6; TRBD1 agrees at 7 bases. CDR3 length: 18 amino acids. Germline CDR1 reads LNHDA; CDR2 reads SQIVND (reference sequence). The junction had 9 bases not matched to a gene; V was cut back by 4 bases and J by 0 bases. This CDR3 reads CASSKEQGSSSGANVLTF. The CDR3 nucleotides are TGTGCCAGTAGTAAGGAACAGGGGTCTTCCTCTGGGGCCAACGTCCTGACTTTC. Filled out from reference TRBV19 and TRBJ2-6, the complete variable domain reads DGGITQSPKYLFRKEGQNVTLSCEQNLNHDAMYWYRQDPGQGLRLIYYSQIVNDFQKGDIAEGYSVSREKKESFPLTVTSAQKNPTAFYLCASSKEQGSSSGANVLTFGAGSRLTVL.

This chain connects TRBV19 to TRBJ2-1, with TRBD2 matching over 7 bases. The CDR3 extends over 15 amino acids. Per the germline V gene, CDR1 is LNHDA and CDR2 is SQIVND (reference sequence). V lost 3 bases to trimming and J lost 2 bases; unmatched junction nucleotides: 4. The CDR3 nucleotides read TGTGCCAGTAGTATGGGCCTAGCGGCCTACAATGAGCAGTTCTTC. Its translation: CASSMGLAAYNEQFF.

This clone was observed a handful of times. The genes are TRBV5-6 and TRBJ1-6, with D possibly TRBD1 on 5 matching bases. Germline-derived CDR1 and CDR2 are SGHDT and YYEEEE. The germline V and J ends were trimmed by 3 bases and 8 bases, with 15 bases remaining between them. This CDR3 has 15 amino acids. The CDR3, as DNA: TGTGCCAGCAGCTCGGGGCCGGCGGGAGATTCACCCCTCCACTTT. Its protein product is CASSSGPAGDSPLHF.

This clone has just a few counts. The CDR3 protein is CASSPGDSWETQYF. CDR3 nucleotides: TGTGCCAGCTCACCTGGCGACAGCTGGGAGACCCAGTACTTC. The gene calls are TRBV18 and TRBJ2-5; D possibly corresponds to TRBD1 (5 bases). The CDR3 extends over 14 amino acids. V shed 3 bases and J shed 5 bases, with 13 bases lying between them. Germline V gene lookup returns CDR1 KGHSH and CDR2 LQKENI.

The chain combines TRBV7-2 with TRBJ2-7, with 14 bases identical to TRBD2. J was trimmed by 4 bases and V by 5 bases; bases with no gene match: 10. CDR1 and CDR2 from the germline V gene are SGHTA and FQGNSA. CDR3 size: 17 residues. The CDR3: CASSLRTGTSGSYEQYF. In DNA, the CDR3 is TGTGCCAGCAGCCTACGAACCGGGACTAGCGGGAGTTACGAGCAGTACTTC.

The chain joins TRBV7-2 to TRBJ2-6; D ambiguous. The CDR3 totals 16 residues. V shed 1 base and J shed 4 bases, with 11 bases lying between them. Germline V gives CDR1 SGHTA, CDR2 FQGNSA. CDR3 amino acids: CASSLGNAGGANVLTF. Here the CDR3 DNA reads TGTGCCAGCAGCTTAGGTAACGCCGGGGGGGCCAACGTCCTGACTTTC.

The chain combines TRBV29-1 with TRBJ2-1; 9 positions agree with TRBD1. J was trimmed by 5 bases and V by 5 bases; bases with no gene match: 4. The length of the CDR3 is 13 residues. Germline V gene data show CDR1 as SQVTM and CDR2 as ANQGSEA. The CDR3 sequence is CSVWWTGDNEQFF. The CDR3 nucleotides are TGCAGCGTTTGGTGGACAGGGGACAATGAGCAGTTCTTC.

The chain carries TRBV3-1 (or the pseudogene TRBV3-2) and TRBJ2-7; TRBD1 matches at 7 bases. Germline V gene lookup returns CDR1 LGHDT and CDR2 YNNKEL (reference sequence). This CDR3 comprises 14 residues. The V and J ends lost 3 bases and 6 bases, in that order; junction bases with no gene match: 8. The CDR3 loop is CASSQGQTSTEQYF. The CDR3 DNA sequence: TGTGCCAGCAGCCAGGGACAGACTTCTACCGAGCAGTACTTC.

The rearrangement joins TRBV28 to TRBJ1-3; 8 nucleotides agree with TRBD1. V lost 8 bases, J lost 4 bases, and 7 bases stayed unmatched. Germline V gives CDR1 MDHEN, CDR2 SYDVKM. This CDR3 contains 14 residues. In nucleotides, the CDR3 is TGTGCCAGCGGGATCCGGGACAGGGGAAACACCATATATTTT. Protein: CASGIRDRGNTIYF.

This chain uses TRBV18 with TRBJ2-1; D is possibly TRBD1 (6 bases). CDR1 and CDR2 from the germline V gene are KGHSH and LQKENI. Trimming took off 3 bases at V and 0 bases at J, with 9 bases between the two ends. The CDR3 has 15 residues. Here the CDR3 reads CASSPGGGSYNEQFF. CDR3 bases: TGTGCCAGCTCACCTGGGGGCGGCTCCTACAATGAGCAGTTCTTC.

This chain links TRBV6-5 with TRBJ2-7; 9 nucleotides match TRBD1. The CDR3 length is 16 residues. V lost 4 bases and J lost 3; bases outside the gene matches: 10. The germline CDR1 and CDR2 sequences are MNHEY and SVGAGI. CDR3 DNA: TGTGCCAGCAGTTCCGCACCCCCGGGACAGGGCTACGAGCAGTACTTC. Translation: CASSSAPPGQGYEQYF.

The genes are TRBV7-9 and TRBJ2-5; 16 bases match TRBD2. There are 17 residues in the CDR3. Germline V gene data show CDR1 as SEHNR and CDR2 as FQNEAQ (reference sequence). J gave up 5 bases and V 7 bases, and 10 bases lay outside the gene matches. The chain's CDR3 is CASTPGTSGRAWETQYF. The CDR3 DNA is TGTGCCAGCACCCCTGGGACTAGCGGGAGGGCATGGGAGACCCAGTACTTC.

The chain has TRBV7-3 and TRBJ2-5; weak D call: TRBD2 (6 bases). V lost 3 bases and J 5 bases, leaving 16 bases between the germline ends. CDR3 size: 15 residues. Germline CDR1 and CDR2: SGHTA and FQGTGA. CDR3 sequence reads: CASSLEGTPGETQYF. CDR3 in DNA: TGTGCCAGCAGCTTGGAAGGGACTCCAGGGGAGACCCAGTACTTC. The full variable domain, in which reference TRBV7-3 and TRBJ2-5 provide the parts outside the CDR3, is GAGVSQTPSNKVTEKGKYVELRCDPISGHTALYWYRQSLGQGPEFLIYFQGTGAADDSGLPNDRFFAVRPEGSVSTLKIQRTERGDSAVYLCASSLEGTPGETQYFGPGTRLLVL.

V usage is TRBV7-3 and J usage is TRBJ2-2; D is undetermined. V gave up 4 bases and J gave up 5 bases, with 5 bases separating them. CDR1 SGHTA and CDR2 FQGTGA come from the germline V gene. The CDR3 extends over 12 amino acids. In DNA form, the CDR3 reads TGTGCCAGCAGCTCCCGGACCGGGGAGCTGTTTTTT. It codes for CASSSRTGELFF.

CDR3 amino acids: CASSLVRTGPAETQYF. The CDR3 DNA reads TGTGCCAGCAGTTTAGTTCGGACAGGCCCTGCTGAGACCCAGTACTTC. J is TRBJ2-5 and V is TRBV28; 7 positions agree with TRBD1. The CDR3 covers 16 residues. From germline, CDR1 is MDHEN and CDR2 SYDVKM. Germline trimming cut 2 bases from V and 5 bases from J; bases unmatched to any gene: 11.

This clone was seen a few times. The chain couples TRBV9 to TRBJ2-7, with 7 bases identical to TRBD2. This CDR3 is built from 14 residues. The junction had 4 bases not matched to a gene; V was cut back by 4 bases and J by 0 bases. The germline CDR1 and CDR2 sequences are SGDLS and YYNGEE. The CDR3 DNA sequence: TGTGCCAGCAGCACCTGGACTAGCTCCTACGAGCAGTACTTC. The encoded protein is CASSTWTSSYEQYF.

The rearrangement uses TRBV11-2 and TRBJ1-5; 9 nucleotides align to TRBD1. CDR3 length: 15 amino acids. J lost 6 bases, V lost 1 base, and 4 bases had no gene match. CDR1 and CDR2 from the germline V gene are SGHAT and FQNNGV. CDR3: CASSLGGQGVQPQHF. The CDR3 DNA sequence: TGTGCCAGCAGCTTAGGGGGACAGGGCGTTCAGCCCCAGCATTTT.

The rearrangement joins TRBV15 to TRBJ2-7; D is possibly TRBD2 (6 bases). The CDR3 has 14 residues. CDR1 and CDR2 (germline): LNHNV, YYDKDF (reference sequence). V was clipped by 3 bases and J by 5 bases, with 14 bases between them. The CDR3, as DNA: TGTGCCACCAGCAGCCGTTCACCGGGGGACGAGCAGTACTTC. It is translated as CATSSRSPGDEQYF.

This chain links TRBV5-1 with TRBJ2-2; D not resolved. From germline, CDR1 is SGHRS and CDR2 YFSETQ. Trimming took off 0 bases at V and 0 bases at J, with 6 bases between the two ends. The CDR3 covers 15 residues. The CDR3 nucleotides read TGCGCCAGCAGCTTGGATATGTCGAACACCGGGGAGCTGTTTTTT. Protein sequence: CASSLDMSNTGELFF.

This rearrangement joins TRBV5-6 to TRBJ1-1; D is unclear. Trimming took off 4 bases at V and 1 base at J, with 8 bases between the two ends. The length of the CDR3 is 13 residues. Germline CDR1 and CDR2: SGHDT and YYEEEE. CDR3 sequence: CASSIGRNTEAFF. The CDR3 DNA reads TGTGCCAGCAGCATTGGGAGGAACACTGAAGCTTTCTTT.